The 8 T cell receptor beta chains given below trace back to one sample, sequenced in a study of cytomegalovirus exposure and HLA in healthy donors. The PCR used 60 Vbeta and 13 Jbeta primers. Sequencing was performed with immunoSEQ multiplex PCR; in TCRdb, only in-frame clones are kept and a portion is missing. The profile shows approximately 100,000 clones, around two thirds of them singletons. Material: PBMCs. The origin of the receptors is a man younger than 45 in good health and CMV-seropositive.

This clone was observed once. The chain employs TRBV15 and TRBJ1-2; possible D gene TRBD1, 6 bases. Between the trimmed V and J ends, which lost 4 bases and 8 bases, there was a span of 17 bases. The length of the CDR3 is 14 residues. Germline CDR1 and CDR2: LNHNV and YYDKDF (reference sequence). The CDR3 is CATSKSQGLAGYTF. As DNA, the CDR3 is TGTGCCACCAGCAAAAGTCAGGGGCTCGCCGGCTACACCTTC.

This rearrangement joins TRBV18 to TRBJ2-7; tentatively, D is TRBD1 (6 bases). The ends were cut back, 8 bases at V and 5 bases at J, with 19 bases in the middle. The germline gives CDR1 KGHSH, CDR2 LQKENI. The length of the CDR3 is 14 residues. The DNA of the CDR3 is TGTGCCAGCGAAACAGGGAAAGTCACCCACGAGCAGTACTTC. Its translation is CASETGKVTHEQYF. Looking up the rest from reference TRBV18 and TRBJ2-7 gives the full variable domain: NAGVMQNPRHLVRRRGQEARLRCSPMKGHSHVYWYRQLPEEGLKFMVYLQKENIIDESGMPKERFSAEFPKEGPSILRIQQVVRGDSAAYFCASETGKVTHEQYFGPGTRLTVT.

V gene TRBV30 combines with J gene TRBJ2-5, with unresolved D. The J call could be wrong; TRBJ2-7 is a better fit for the DNA end. The CDR3 consists of 11 residues. CDR1 is GTSNPN, CDR2 SVGIG, per germline (reference sequence). The CDR3 protein is CAWSTDYEQYF. The CDR3 DNA follows: TGTGCCTGGAGTACAGACTACGAGCAGTACTTC.

This clone was recorded once. The rearrangement uses TRBV11-2 and TRBJ1-2; no definite D call. CDR1 is SGHAT and CDR2 is FQNNGV in the germline V gene. The V end was cut by 0 bases, the J end by 3 bases, with 17 bases between. The length of the CDR3 is 17 residues. CDR3 amino acids: CASSLDLAPGRDYGYTF. In nucleotides, the CDR3 is TGTGCCAGCAGCTTAGATCTCGCCCCTGGTAGAGACTATGGCTACACCTTC.

The chain couples TRBV7-8 to TRBJ1-3; a possible D gene is TRBD1 (6 bases). CDR3 length equals 15 residues. The V end lost 6 bases, the J end lost 4 bases, and 16 bases lay between the germline ends. The germline CDR1 and CDR2 sequences are SGHVS and FQNEAQ. The CDR3 DNA reads as TGTGCCAGCAGGTCAGGACAGTTCTCCGGAAACACCATATATTTT. Protein: CASRSGQFSGNTIYF.

The table lists this clone with a few counts. The chain carries TRBV4-2 and TRBJ1-1; possibly TRBD1 for D (5 bases). V was pared by 3 bases and J by 1 base, with 9 bases between. The CDR3 contains 14 residues. Germline V lookup: CDR1 LGHNA, CDR2 YNFKEQ. The CDR3 DNA is TGTGCCAGCAGCCATCGGACACCGAACACTGAAGCTTTCTTT. It codes for CASSHRTPNTEAFF.

This clone appeared a single time. The chain uses TRBV5-1 and TRBJ1-2, with 10 bases matching TRBD1. This CDR3 region has 15 residues. Germline V lookup: CDR1 SGHRS, CDR2 YFSETQ. V gave up 3 bases and J gave up 2 bases; unmatched junction bases: 4. CDR3 amino acids: CASSSPDRGNYGYTF. The DNA for the CDR3 is TGCGCCAGCAGCTCGCCGGACAGGGGGAACTATGGCTACACCTTC.

The J gene is TRBJ2-2, the V gene TRBV6-5; TRBD1 might be the D (6 bases). This CDR3 is 15 amino acids long. The germline V gene encodes CDR1 MNHEY and CDR2 SVGAGI. V shed 0 bases and J shed 5 bases, with 10 bases lying between them. The CDR3 DNA reads as TGTGCCAGCAGTTACTCGACCAGGGGAACCGGGGAGCTGTTTTTT. This gives the protein CASSYSTRGTGELFF.